Following are 2 T cell receptor beta chains from one sample sequenced in a study of regulatory T cells in long-lasting Graves disease. Sequencing libraries for TCR beta were prepared with iRepertoire HTBI primers and Arm-PCR of CDR3 regions. Each CDR3 protein is one row after TCRdb ran MiXCR on the multiplex PCR reads. The table shows fewer than 550,000 distinct CDR3 sequences, with 15% to 20% occurring only once. Time point reported: newly diagnosed GD, antithyroid drugs for less than 3 months. Making the TCR library involved RNA that had been extracted from PBMCs. This sample also belongs to another study, concerning T cells in Graves' hyperthyroidism and ophthalmopathy.

The sample here was peripheral blood mononuclear cells (PBMCs), taken at new diagnosis, from a patient treated with antithyroid drugs. The receptors derive from a woman aged 40-65 years with Graves disease.

This clonotype has ten or more counts. The V call is TRBV28, the J call TRBJ2-7; possibly TRBD2 for D (6 bases). The V gene's germline CDR1 is MDHEN and CDR2 SYDVKM. V was clipped by 3 bases and J by 4 bases, with 13 bases between them. This CDR3 spans 14 amino acids. The CDR3 DNA reads TGTGCCAGCAGTTTTGGGGGGTCGGGTTACGAGCAGTACTTC. Amino acids: CASSFGGSGYEQYF.

J is TRBJ1-1 and V is TRBV15; 7 bases line up with TRBD1. With 5 bases clipped from V and 11 bases from J, the junction kept 8 bases outside the gene matches. This CDR3 has 12 amino acids. Germline V lookup: CDR1 LNHNV, CDR2 YYDKDF (reference sequence). The CDR3: CATSGLDRVAFF. CDR3 coding DNA: TGTGCCACCAGCGGACTCGACAGGGTCGCTTTCTTT.